This TCR beta chain emerged from a study of T cell responses to AZD1222 COVID-19 vaccine. Points on this clone: Its antigen is as yet unknown.

The table came from immunoSEQ multiplex PCR; TCRdb's copy has only in-frame clones and leaves some out. The sample lists 130,000 or so clones; approximately 83% were seen once. Points from the study as a whole: Sampled repertoires all dated from after the peak T cell response. Clonal diversity may have been underestimated, and the donors were mostly white British, with more females than males.

With 7 bases removed from V and 8 bases from J, the gap between germline ends came to 14 bases. The CDR3 contains 13 residues. Germline V CDR1 and CDR2: MDHEN, SYDVKM. The chain carries TRBV28 and TRBJ1-4; D gene ambiguous. The source material was peripheral blood, sampled on day 0 of AZD1222 vaccination. The receptor was derived from an adult in good health. CDR3 nucleotide sequence: TGTGCCAGCATGGAAGATCCCGGGGAAAAACTGTTTTTT. It specifies CASMEDPGEKLFF.